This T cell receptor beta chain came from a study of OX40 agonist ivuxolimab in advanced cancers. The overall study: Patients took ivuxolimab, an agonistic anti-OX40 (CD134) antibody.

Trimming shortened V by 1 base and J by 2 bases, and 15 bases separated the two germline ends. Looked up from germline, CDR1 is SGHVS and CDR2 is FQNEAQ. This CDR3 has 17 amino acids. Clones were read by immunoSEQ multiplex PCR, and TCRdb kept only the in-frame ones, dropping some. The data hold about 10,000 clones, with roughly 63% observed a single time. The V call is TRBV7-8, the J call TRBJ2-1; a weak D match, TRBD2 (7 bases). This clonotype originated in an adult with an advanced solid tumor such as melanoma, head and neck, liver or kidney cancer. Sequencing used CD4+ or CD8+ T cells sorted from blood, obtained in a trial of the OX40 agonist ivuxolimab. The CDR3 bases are TGTGCCAGCAGCTTAGTTGCGGGGGCGGGAGCCTACAATGAGCAGTTCTTC. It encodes CASSLVAGAGAYNEQFF.